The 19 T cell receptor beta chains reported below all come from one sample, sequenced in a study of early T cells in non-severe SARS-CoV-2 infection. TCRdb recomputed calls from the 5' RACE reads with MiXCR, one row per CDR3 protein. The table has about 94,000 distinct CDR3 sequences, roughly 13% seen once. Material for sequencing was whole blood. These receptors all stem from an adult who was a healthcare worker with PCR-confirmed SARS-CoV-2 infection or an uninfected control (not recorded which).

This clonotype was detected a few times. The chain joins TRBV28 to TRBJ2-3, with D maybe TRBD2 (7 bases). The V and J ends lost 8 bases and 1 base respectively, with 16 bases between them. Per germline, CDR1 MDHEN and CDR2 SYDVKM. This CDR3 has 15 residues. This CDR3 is CASGVGGARTDTQYF. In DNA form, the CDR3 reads TGTGCCAGCGGGGTAGGGGGGGCGCGCACAGATACGCAGTATTTT.

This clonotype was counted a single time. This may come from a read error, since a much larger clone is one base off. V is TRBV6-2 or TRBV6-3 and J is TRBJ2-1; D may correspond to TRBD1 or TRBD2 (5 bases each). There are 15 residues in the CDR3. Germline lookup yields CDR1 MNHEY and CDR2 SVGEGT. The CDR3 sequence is CASSYQGDSYNGQFF. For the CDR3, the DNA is TGTGCCAGCAGTTACCAGGGAGACTCCTACAATGGGCAGTTCTTC.

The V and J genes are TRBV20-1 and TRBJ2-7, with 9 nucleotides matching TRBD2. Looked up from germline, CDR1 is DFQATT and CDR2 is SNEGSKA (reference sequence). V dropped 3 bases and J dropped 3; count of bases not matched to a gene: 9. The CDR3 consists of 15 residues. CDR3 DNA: TGCAGTGCTAGTTTGGCGCGGGGGGGCGGCTACGAGCAGTACTTC. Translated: CSASLARGGGYEQYF.

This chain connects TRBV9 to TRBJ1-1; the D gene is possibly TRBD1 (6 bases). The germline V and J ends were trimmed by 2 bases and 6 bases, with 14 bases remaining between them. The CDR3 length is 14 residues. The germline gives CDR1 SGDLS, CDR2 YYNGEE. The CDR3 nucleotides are TGTGCCAGCAGCGTGACACCGGGGGCGCCTGAAGCTTTCTTT. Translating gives CASSVTPGAPEAFF.

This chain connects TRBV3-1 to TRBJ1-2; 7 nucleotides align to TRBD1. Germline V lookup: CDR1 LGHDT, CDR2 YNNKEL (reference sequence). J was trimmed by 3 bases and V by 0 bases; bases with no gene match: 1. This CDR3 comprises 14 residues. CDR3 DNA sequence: TGTGCCAGCAGCCAAGAGGGACAGCACTATGGCTACACCTTC. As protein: CASSQEGQHYGYTF.

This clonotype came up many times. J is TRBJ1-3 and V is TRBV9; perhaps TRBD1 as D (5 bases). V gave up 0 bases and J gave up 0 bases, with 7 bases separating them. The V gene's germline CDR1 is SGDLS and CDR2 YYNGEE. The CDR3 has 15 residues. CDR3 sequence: CASSVDQGSGNTIYF. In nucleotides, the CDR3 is TGTGCCAGCAGCGTAGACCAGGGCTCTGGAAACACCATATATTTT.

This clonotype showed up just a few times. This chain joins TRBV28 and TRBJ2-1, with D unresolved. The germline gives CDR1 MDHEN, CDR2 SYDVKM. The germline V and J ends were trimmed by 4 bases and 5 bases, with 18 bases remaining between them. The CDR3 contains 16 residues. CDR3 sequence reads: CASSWAPGRLNNEQFF. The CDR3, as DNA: TGTGCCAGCAGTTGGGCCCCTGGGCGTTTGAACAATGAGCAGTTCTTC.

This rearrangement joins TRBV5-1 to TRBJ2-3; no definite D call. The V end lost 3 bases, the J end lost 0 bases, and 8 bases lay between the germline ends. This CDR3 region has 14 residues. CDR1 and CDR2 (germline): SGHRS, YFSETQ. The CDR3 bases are TGCGCCAGCAGCTGGACGGACAGCACAGATACGCAGTATTTT. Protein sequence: CASSWTDSTDTQYF.

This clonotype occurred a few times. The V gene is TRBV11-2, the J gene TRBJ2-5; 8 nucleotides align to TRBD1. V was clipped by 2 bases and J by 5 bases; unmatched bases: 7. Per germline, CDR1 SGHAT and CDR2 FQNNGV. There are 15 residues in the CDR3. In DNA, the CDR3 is TGTGCCAGCAGCTTACAGGGGGCTACGGGGGAGACCCAGTACTTC. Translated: CASSLQGATGETQYF.

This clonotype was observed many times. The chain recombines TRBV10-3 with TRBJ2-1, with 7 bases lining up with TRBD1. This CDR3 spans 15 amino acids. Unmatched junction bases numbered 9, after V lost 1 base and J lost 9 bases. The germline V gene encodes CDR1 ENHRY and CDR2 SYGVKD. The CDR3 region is CAISEFVQGEGEQFF. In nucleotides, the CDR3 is TGTGCCATCAGTGAGTTTGTGCAGGGGGAAGGTGAGCAGTTCTTC.

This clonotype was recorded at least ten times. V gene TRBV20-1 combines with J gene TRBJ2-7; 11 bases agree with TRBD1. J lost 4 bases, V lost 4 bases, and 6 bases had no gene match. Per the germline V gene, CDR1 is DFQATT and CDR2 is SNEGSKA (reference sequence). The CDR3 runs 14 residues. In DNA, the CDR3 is TGCAGTGCTACAAGAGGGACAGGGGGTTACGAGCAGTACTTC. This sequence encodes CSATRGTGGYEQYF.

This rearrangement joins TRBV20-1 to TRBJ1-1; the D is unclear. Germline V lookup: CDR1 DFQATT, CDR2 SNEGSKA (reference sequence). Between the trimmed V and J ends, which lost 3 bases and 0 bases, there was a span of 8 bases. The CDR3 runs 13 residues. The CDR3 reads CSARAGLNTEAFF. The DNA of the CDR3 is TGCAGTGCTAGGGCAGGCTTGAACACTGAAGCTTTCTTT.

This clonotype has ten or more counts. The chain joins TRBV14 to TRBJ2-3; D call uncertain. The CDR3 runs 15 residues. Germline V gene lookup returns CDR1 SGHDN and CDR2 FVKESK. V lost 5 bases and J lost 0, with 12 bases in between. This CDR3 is CASSARLTSTDTQYF. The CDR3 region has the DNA TGTGCCAGCAGCGCTAGACTGACTAGCACAGATACGCAGTATTTT. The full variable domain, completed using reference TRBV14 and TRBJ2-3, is EAGVTQFPSHSVIEKGQTVTLRCDPISGHDNLYWYRRVMGKEIKFLLHFVKESKQDESGMPNNRFLAERTGGTYSTLKVQPAELEDSGVYFCASSARLTSTDTQYFGPGTRLTVL.

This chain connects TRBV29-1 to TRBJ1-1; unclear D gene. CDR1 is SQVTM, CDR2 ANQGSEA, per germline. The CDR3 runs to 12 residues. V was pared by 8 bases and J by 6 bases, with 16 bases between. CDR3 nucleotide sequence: TGCAGCATCCTGGGAGGGAGCGCTGAAGCTTTCTTT. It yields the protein CSILGGSAEAFF.

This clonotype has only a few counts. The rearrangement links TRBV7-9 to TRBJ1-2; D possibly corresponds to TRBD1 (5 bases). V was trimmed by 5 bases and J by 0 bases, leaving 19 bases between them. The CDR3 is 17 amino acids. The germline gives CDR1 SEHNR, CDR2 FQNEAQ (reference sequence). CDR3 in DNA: TGTGCCAGCAGCCCGGGGAGGGGTGGAAGGACTAACTATGGCTACACCTTC. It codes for CASSPGRGGRTNYGYTF.

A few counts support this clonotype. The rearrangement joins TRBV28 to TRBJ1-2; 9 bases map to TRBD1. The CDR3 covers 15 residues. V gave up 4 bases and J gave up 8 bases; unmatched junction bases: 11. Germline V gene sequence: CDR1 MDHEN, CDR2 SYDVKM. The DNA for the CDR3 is TGTGCCAGCAGTTCCACAACCCGGGACAGGGTCGGCTACACCTTC. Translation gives CASSSTTRDRVGYTF.

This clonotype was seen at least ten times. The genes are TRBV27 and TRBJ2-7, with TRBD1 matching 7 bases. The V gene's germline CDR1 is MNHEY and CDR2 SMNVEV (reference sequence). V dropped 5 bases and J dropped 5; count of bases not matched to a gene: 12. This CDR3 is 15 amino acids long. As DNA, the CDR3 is TGTGCCAGCAGTAAAACAGGGGTAGGAGGTGACGAGCAGTACTTC. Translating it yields CASSKTGVGGDEQYF.

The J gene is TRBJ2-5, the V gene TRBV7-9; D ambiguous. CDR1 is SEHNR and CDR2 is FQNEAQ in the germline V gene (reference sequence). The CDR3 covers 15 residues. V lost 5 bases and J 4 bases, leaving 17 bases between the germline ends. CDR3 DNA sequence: TGTGCCAGCAGCCTAGGGTCACGGGTCGGAGAGACCCAGTACTTC. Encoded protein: CASSLGSRVGETQYF.

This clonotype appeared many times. This CDR3 is CASSLGQGPSYEQYF. CDR3 sequence (DNA): TGTGCCAGCAGTTTAGGCCAGGGACCCTCCTACGAGCAGTACTTC. The chain uses TRBV12-3 or TRBV12-4 and TRBJ2-7, with D perhaps assigned TRBD1 or TRBD2 (5 bases each). The CDR3 runs 15 residues. Between the trimmed V and J ends, which lost 1 base and 0 bases, there was a span of 10 bases.